Shown below are 32 T cell receptor beta chains from a single sample sequenced in a study of control samples from healthy donors and cancer patients (dated by TCRdb to the early 2020s). The library was generated by the immunoSEQ multiplex PCR assay. TCRdb's version of the immuneACCESS table is confined to in-frame rearrangements and falls short of the full clone set. An unresolved V gene accounts for under half of the shortfall where checked; the remainder is of unknown origin. The sample has under 65,000 clones on record, 75% to 95% of them singletons. About 1.2% of the sample goes to the ten largest clones. The sequenced sample consisted of PBMCs. These receptors came from a woman between 50 and 59 years old with colorectal cancer.

The J gene is TRBJ2-5, the V gene TRBV7-2; TRBD1 matches at 10 bases. V lost 4 bases, J lost 5 bases, and 7 bases stayed unmatched. The CDR3 has 15 amino acids. Germline V gives CDR1 SGHTA, CDR2 FQGNSA. In nucleotides, the CDR3 is TGTGCCAGCAGCTACCGGGACAGGGGTGAGGAGACCCAGTACTTC. This codes for CASSYRDRGEETQYF.

The rearrangement links TRBV9 to TRBJ2-2, with 9 positions matching TRBD1. The CDR3 sequence is 14 residues long. J was trimmed by 7 bases and V by 3 bases; bases with no gene match: 4. Germline loops: CDR1 SGDLS, CDR2 YYNGEE. In nucleotides, the CDR3 is TGTGCCAGCAGCGCCCGGACAGGGGACGGGGAGCTGTTTTTT. It codes for CASSARTGDGELFF. Together with reference TRBV9 and TRBJ2-2, the CDR3 gives the full variable domain: DSGVTQTPKHLITATGQRVTLRCSPRSGDLSVYWYQQSLDQGLQFLIQYYNGEERAKGNILERFSAQQFPDLHSELNLSSLELGDSALYFCASSARTGDGELFFGEGSRLTVL.

This sequence joins TRBV27 and TRBJ2-2; 7 bases are shared with TRBD2. The germline V gene encodes CDR1 MNHEY and CDR2 SMNVEV (reference sequence). V dropped 6 bases and J dropped 0; count of bases not matched to a gene: 7. CDR3 length: 16 amino acids. CDR3 bases: TGTGCCAGCAGGCCATCTAGCGGAACGAACACCGGGGAGCTGTTTTTT. It is translated as CASRPSSGTNTGELFF.

This chain uses TRBV7-9 with TRBJ2-3, with D unclear. Germline loops: CDR1 SEHNR, CDR2 FQNEAQ (reference sequence). CDR3 length equals 14 residues. Trimming pared 5 bases from V and 2 bases from J, leaving 11 bases between. CDR3 protein: CASSLDHTTDTQYF. The CDR3 DNA is TGTGCCAGCAGCCTGGACCACACCACAGATACGCAGTATTTT.

The V gene is TRBV7-9, the J gene TRBJ2-5; D call uncertain. CDR1 SEHNR and CDR2 FQNEAQ come from the germline V gene (reference sequence). The CDR3 runs 12 residues. V was trimmed by 4 bases and J by 13 bases, leaving 16 bases between them. CDR3: CASSSDLGIRYF. In DNA, the CDR3 is TGTGCCAGCAGCTCGGACCTGGGGATAAGGTACTTC. Filled out from reference TRBV7-9 and TRBJ2-5, the complete variable domain reads DTGVSQNPRHKITKRGQNVTFRCDPISEHNRLYWYRQTLGQGPEFLTYFQNEAQLEKSRLLSDRFSAERPKGSFSTLEIQRTEQGDSAMYLCASSSDLGIRYFGPGTRLLVL.

This rearrangement joins TRBV20-1 to TRBJ1-1; D not resolved. Germline V CDR1 and CDR2: DFQATT, SNEGSKA (reference sequence). The CDR3 sequence is 10 residues long. The CDR3 here is CRTTNTEAFF. CDR3 nucleotide sequence: TGCAGGACTACTAACACTGAAGCTTTCTTT.

The chain links TRBV6-5 to TRBJ1-1, with 7 bases lining up with TRBD1. V gave up 2 bases and J gave up 3 bases; unmatched junction bases: 3. The CDR3 is 14 amino acids. CDR1 is MNHEY and CDR2 is SVGAGI in the germline V gene. The CDR3 loop reads CASSYRGQDTEAFF. CDR3 bases: TGTGCCAGCAGTTACAGGGGGCAGGACACTGAAGCTTTCTTT.

This chain's CDR3 is CASSLNRQTTDTQYF. The CDR3 coding sequence is TGTGCCAGCAGCTTAAATCGACAGACCACAGATACGCAGTATTTT. The gene calls are TRBV7-2 and TRBJ2-3, with D perhaps TRBD1 (5 bases). V was pared by 2 bases and J by 2 bases, with 11 bases between. Germline CDR1 and CDR2: SGHTA and FQGNSA. This CDR3 contains 15 residues.

The V gene is TRBV7-8, the J gene TRBJ1-3, with 7 bases aligning to TRBD1. J gave up 0 bases and V 4 bases, and 9 bases lay outside the gene matches. Germline CDR1 is SGHVS and CDR2 is FQNEAQ. CDR3 length: 17 amino acids. The CDR3 here is CASSSPGQATSGNTIYF. CDR3 sequence (DNA): TGTGCCAGCAGCTCACCTGGACAGGCGACCTCTGGAAACACCATATATTTT.

J is TRBJ2-3 and V is TRBV30; 7 bases line up with TRBD1. V lost 0 bases and J lost 8; bases outside the gene matches: 2. The CDR3 runs 12 residues. Germline CDR1 is GTSNPN and CDR2 is SVGIG (reference sequence). DNA for the CDR3: TGTGCCTGGAGTGTCGCAGGGGGTACGCAGTATTTT. It yields the protein CAWSVAGGTQYF.

This sequence joins TRBV18 and TRBJ2-7, with TRBD1 matching over 8 bases. The germline V gene has CDR1 KGHSH and CDR2 LQKENI. This CDR3 is 14 amino acids long. V dropped 3 bases and J dropped 3; count of bases not matched to a gene: 4. CDR3 bases: TGTGCCAGCTCACCGACAGGGGTCCTCTACGAGCAGTACTTC. Encoded protein: CASSPTGVLYEQYF.

The V call is TRBV30, the J call TRBJ2-1; D is ambiguous. The germline gives CDR1 GTSNPN, CDR2 SVGIG (reference sequence). V lost 3 bases and J 11 bases, leaving 14 bases between the germline ends. The CDR3 runs 12 residues. CDR3 DNA: TGTGCCTGGAGCGCGCCTGAGCAGAAGCAGTTCTTC. Encoded protein: CAWSAPEQKQFF.

The chain has TRBV5-1 and TRBJ2-7; TRBD2 agrees at 12 bases. The CDR3 is 16 amino acids. Germline CDR1 is SGHRS and CDR2 is YFSETQ. With V trimmed by 1 base and J by 4 bases, 6 bases remained unmatched. The DNA of the CDR3 is TGCGCCAGCAGCTTGAGCCTAGCGGGGGGGAATTACGAGCAGTACTTC. Its protein product is CASSLSLAGGNYEQYF.

V is TRBV5-1 and J is TRBJ2-2, with 11 bases lining up with TRBD2. This CDR3 has 17 residues. V dropped 5 bases and J dropped 1; count of bases not matched to a gene: 7. Germline-derived CDR1 and CDR2 are SGHRS and YFSETQ. CDR3 in amino acids: CASSYTSGSGNTGELFF. Written as DNA, the CDR3 is TGCGCCAGCAGTTATACTAGCGGGAGTGGGAACACCGGGGAGCTGTTTTTT.

This chain links TRBV10-1 with TRBJ1-2; D might be TRBD1 (5 bases). Between the trimmed V and J ends, which lost 3 bases and 11 bases, there was a span of 16 bases. Germline CDR1 reads WNHNN; CDR2 reads SYGVQD (reference sequence). The CDR3 runs 13 residues. DNA for the CDR3: TGCGCCAGCAGTGATAATACCCAGGGTGGTTACACCTTC. This encodes CASSDNTQGGYTF.

Here the CDR3 reads CASSPLDSYPPPQHF. The CDR3 nucleotides read TGTGCCAGTAGTCCACTGGACTCATACCCCCCGCCCCAGCATTTT. The rearrangement joins TRBV19 to TRBJ1-5; D unclear. Germline V gives CDR1 LNHDA, CDR2 SQIVND (reference sequence). The CDR3 spans 15 residues. V gave up 5 bases and J gave up 9 bases, with 20 bases separating them. The whole variable domain, filled in from reference TRBV19 and TRBJ1-5, reads DGGITQSPKYLFRKEGQNVTLSCEQNLNHDAMYWYRQDPGQGLRLIYYSQIVNDFQKGDIAEGYSVSREKKESFPLTVTSAQKNPTAFYLCASSPLDSYPPPQHFGDGTRLSIL.

The V gene is TRBV6-5, the J gene TRBJ2-1; D is unresolved. Trimming stripped 8 bases from V and 11 bases from J, with 22 bases between. CDR3 length: 14 residues. The germline gives CDR1 MNHEY, CDR2 SVGAGI. CDR3 in amino acids: CASEKTRLELKQFF. The CDR3 bases are TGTGCCAGCGAGAAAACACGATTGGAGCTGAAGCAGTTCTTC.

This chain uses TRBV2 with TRBJ2-3; unclear D gene. This CDR3 spans 14 amino acids. The V end lost 5 bases, the J end lost 1 base, and 10 bases lay between the germline ends. Germline V lookup: CDR1 SNHLY, CDR2 FYNNEI. The CDR3 DNA is TGTGCCAGCAGTAAGGTTACCCGCACAGATACGCAGTATTTT. Its translation is CASSKVTRTDTQYF.

DNA for the CDR3: TGTGCCAGCAGCGTAGGGGAGCGGTACTATGGCTACACCTTC. It is translated as CASSVGERYYGYTF. The chain joins TRBV9 to TRBJ1-2; no clear D. Looked up from germline, CDR1 is SGDLS and CDR2 is YYNGEE. This CDR3 has 14 residues. V was clipped by 0 bases and J by 3 bases, with 9 bases between them.

CDR3 DNA: TGTGCCAGCAGGGCGACAGGGGGTGGAAACACCATATATTTT. It specifies CASRATGGGNTIYF. The gene calls are TRBV2 and TRBJ1-3; TRBD1 matches at 9 bases. The CDR3 has 14 amino acids. Germline CDR1 and CDR2: SNHLY and FYNNEI. Trimming at V came to 6 bases and at J to 3 bases, leaving 3 bases not matched to a gene.

This sequence joins TRBV6-5 and TRBJ2-3; 9 bases map to TRBD2. The CDR3 is made up of 16 amino acids. Germline trimming cut 2 bases from V and 4 bases from J; bases unmatched to any gene: 7. Germline-derived CDR1 and CDR2 are MNHEY and SVGAGI. The CDR3 nucleotides read TGTGCCAGCAGTTACCGGGCGGGGGGGCCCCCAGATACGCAGTATTTT. This encodes CASSYRAGGPPDTQYF.

In DNA form, the CDR3 reads TGTGCCAGCAGCTACGGGACACAAGAGACCCAGTACTTC. This translates into CASSYGTQETQYF. The chain links TRBV5-5 to TRBJ2-5; D is possibly TRBD1 (6 bases). CDR3 length equals 13 residues. The germline gives CDR1 SGHKS, CDR2 YYEKEE (reference sequence). Trimming took 3 bases from V and 2 from J, leaving 8 bases between them. Together with reference TRBV5-5 and TRBJ2-5, the CDR3 gives the full variable domain: DAGVTQSPTHLIKTRGQQVTLRCSPISGHKSVSWYQQVLGQGPQFIFQYYEKEERGRGNFPDRFSARQFPNYSSELNVNALLLGDSALYLCASSYGTQETQYFGPGTRLLVL.

The chain is built from TRBV3-1 (or the pseudogene TRBV3-2) and TRBJ2-6, with 8 bases that match TRBD2. Germline V gene lookup returns CDR1 LGHDT and CDR2 YNNKEL (reference sequence). Losses at the gene ends were 6 bases for V and 0 bases for J; bases not matched to a gene: 7. CDR3 length equals 17 residues. The CDR3 sequence is CASSPRGGGSGANVLTF. The CDR3 DNA reads as TGTGCCAGCAGTCCTCGGGGGGGAGGCTCTGGGGCCAACGTCCTGACTTTC.

The chain joins TRBV19 to TRBJ2-1; a weak D match, TRBD2 (5 bases). Germline values: CDR1 LNHDA, CDR2 SQIVND (reference sequence). V dropped 4 bases and J dropped 4 bases, with 11 bases sitting between them. The CDR3 spans 14 residues. CDR3 in DNA: TGTGCCAGTAGTACAAGCGGAATTTACAATGAGCAGTTCTTC. Residues: CASSTSGIYNEQFF.

This clone has only one observation. The chain couples TRBV29-1 to TRBJ2-7; D might be TRBD2 (5 bases). Germline V gene sequence: CDR1 SQVTM, CDR2 ANQGSEA. The CDR3 is made up of 12 amino acids. V gave up 5 bases and J gave up 0 bases, with 8 bases separating them. The CDR3 spells CSVLTSSYEQYF. The CDR3 DNA follows: TGCAGCGTTCTAACTAGCTCCTACGAGCAGTACTTC.

The chain recombines TRBV5-4 with TRBJ1-1; the D is unclear. The length of the CDR3 is 12 residues. Per germline, CDR1 SGHNT and CDR2 YYREEE (reference sequence). Trimming stripped 0 bases from V and 7 bases from J, with 7 bases between. The DNA for the CDR3 is TGTGCCAGCAGCTTGGATTCGAATGAAGCTTTCTTT. Protein product: CASSLDSNEAFF.

This rearrangement joins TRBV7-3 to TRBJ2-1; D not certain. The CDR3 length is 12 residues. V lost 5 bases and J 7 bases, leaving 9 bases between the germline ends. Germline V lookup: CDR1 SGHTA, CDR2 FQGTGA. CDR3 nucleotide sequence: TGTGCCAGCAGCACGAATGGGAATGAGCAGTTCTTC. The encoded protein is CASSTNGNEQFF.

The gene calls are TRBV11-3 and TRBJ1-5; 10 positions agree with TRBD1. Germline trimming cut 5 bases from V and 1 base from J; bases unmatched to any gene: 14. This CDR3 has 19 residues. Germline loops: CDR1 SGHNT, CDR2 YENEEA. The CDR3 spells CASSQTRDRGPRSNQPQHF. The DNA for the CDR3 is TGTGCCAGCAGCCAAACCCGGGACAGGGGCCCCAGAAGCAATCAGCCCCAGCATTTT.

The genes are TRBV7-9 and TRBJ1-4, with D unclear. This CDR3 is 16 amino acids long. Germline V gene lookup returns CDR1 SEHNR and CDR2 FQNEAQ (reference sequence). V lost 4 bases, J lost 0 bases, and 12 bases lay in between. CDR3 region: CASSSQRVATNEKLFF. The CDR3, as DNA: TGTGCCAGCAGCTCTCAGAGGGTTGCAACTAATGAAAAACTGTTTTTT.

The V and J genes are TRBV18 and TRBJ2-7; 7 bases line up with TRBD1. The CDR3 covers 14 residues. Germline lookup yields CDR1 KGHSH and CDR2 LQKENI. Trimming took 2 bases from V and 2 from J; bases not matched to a gene: 3. CDR3 loop: CASSPNRGAYEQYF. CDR3 sequence (DNA): TGTGCCAGCTCACCAAACAGGGGAGCCTACGAGCAGTACTTC.

This clone showed up just once. This chain connects TRBV10-3 to TRBJ1-6, with TRBD1 matching over 8 bases. Trimming took 0 bases from V and 9 from J; bases not matched to a gene: 7. This CDR3 contains 16 residues. The germline CDR1 and CDR2 sequences are ENHRY and SYGVKD. As DNA, the CDR3 is TGTGCCATCAGTGAGTCAGCAGGGGGCGGCGGTTCACCCCTCCACTTT. Translating gives CAISESAGGGGSPLHF.

The CDR3 sequence: CASSVQGFGELFF. CDR3 nucleotide sequence: TGTGCCAGCAGCGTTCAGGGATTCGGGGAGCTGTTTTTT. The chain uses TRBV9 and TRBJ2-2; maybe TRBD1 (5 bases). Germline V lookup: CDR1 SGDLS, CDR2 YYNGEE. Trimming took off 2 bases at V and 7 bases at J, with 9 bases between the two ends. This CDR3 is built from 13 residues. The variable domain in full, with the rest retrieved from reference TRBV9 and TRBJ2-2, is DSGVTQTPKHLITATGQRVTLRCSPRSGDLSVYWYQQSLDQGLQFLIQYYNGEERAKGNILERFSAQQFPDLHSELNLSSLELGDSALYFCASSVQGFGELFFGEGSRLTVL.